This TCR beta chain emerged from a study of radiation and T cells in renal cell carcinoma. About the study: Nephrectomy followed 15 Gy stereotactic body radiation by 4 weeks.

Germline assignment: CDR1 SGDLS and CDR2 YYNGEE. The V gene end was trimmed by 0 bases and the J gene end by 9 bases; junction bases not matched to a gene: 5. The CDR3 covers 14 residues. Study conclusions and caveats: Top tumor clonotypes rose in blood 2 weeks post-radiation, then contracted.

Assay: immunoSEQ multiplex PCR; the TCRdb copy retains only in-frame clones and omits some. The sample has 150,000 to 160,000 clones, approximately 88% seen once. Time point defined: blood 2 weeks post-SBRT. Noted treatment: 15 Gy SBRT to primary tumor, nephrectomy 4 weeks later. After SBRT, blood was collected at 2 and 4 weeks, plus baseline. The patient's renal cell carcinoma had clear cell pathology. To note about this clone: Its antigen is unidentified.

The sequence derives from a woman between 45 and 65 years old with renal cell carcinoma. The sample in question was blood, obtained from a patient whose treatment included radiotherapy and nephrectomy. The rearrangement joins TRBV9 to TRBJ2-1; 8 positions agree with TRBD2. CDR3 sequence reads: CASSVAGGISEQFF. The CDR3, as DNA: TGTGCCAGCAGCGTAGCGGGGGGGATCAGTGAGCAGTTCTTC.